This is a list of T cell receptor beta chains from one sample in a study of blood T cell repertoires in COVID-19. TCRdb's table, derived via immunoSEQ multiplex PCR, lists solely in-frame clones and lacks some. The sample records some 80,000 clones, more than 75% being singletons. The source material was peripheral blood. The receptors stem from a woman older than 75 with active or convalescent COVID-19. Each CDR3 is given with its conserved first and last residue. The D gene is left open where the match is weak. Some rows mark clone size as missing; the rest say once, few, many or name a class of expanded clone.

d_gene	abundance	j_gene	v_gene	CDR3aa	CDR3nt
.	.	TRBJ2-1	TRBV4-3	CASSQDRRTGQFF	TGCGCCAGCAGCCAAGATCGCCGGACTGGGCAGTTCTTC
TRBD1	few	TRBJ1-3	TRBV27	CARQLGQGFSGNTIYF	TGTGCCAGACAGCTGGGACAGGGGTTCTCTGGAAACACCATATATTTT
.	.	TRBJ1-5	TRBV7-2	CASSLGGAAKPQHF	TGTGCCAGCAGCTTAGGGGGAGCCGCGAAGCCCCAGCATTTT
TRBD1	many	TRBJ2-2	TRBV5-4	CASSSGQGASTGELFF	TGTGCCAGCAGCTCCGGACAGGGCGCGAGCACCGGGGAGCTGTTTTTT
.	.	TRBJ2-7	TRBV30	CAWSPTGHEQYF	TGTGCCTGGAGCCCAACAGGGCACGAGCAGTACTTC
.	.	TRBJ2-1	TRBV11-1	CASSPHYLGGEEQFF	TGTGCCAGCAGCCCACACTATTTAGGGGGTGAGGAGCAGTTCTTC
.	.	TRBJ1-1	TRBV29-1	CSVLSGGLNAEAFF	TGCAGCGTTCTCAGCGGAGGATTGAACGCTGAAGCTTTCTTT
TRBD1	.	TRBJ2-3	TRBV11-3	CASSTTGTATDTQYF	TGTGCCAGCAGCACTACCGGGACAGCCACAGATACGCAGTATTTT
.	.	TRBJ2-2	TRBV7-2	CASSLPPSAGSYTGELFF	TGTGCCAGCAGCTTACCCCCCAGTGCGGGGTCTTACACCGGGGAGCTGTTTTTT
.	.	TRBJ1-4	TRBV6-1	CASSEALLGGNEKLFF	TGTGCCAGCAGTGAAGCGCTGTTGGGAGGGAATGAAAAACTGTTTTTT
.	once	TRBJ1-2	TRBV18	CASSPGSFRGYTF	TGTGCCAGCTCACCCGGGTCCTTTCGGGGCTACACCTTC
TRBD1	.	TRBJ1-2	TRBV7-2	CASSPRTGEGYGYTF	TGTGCCAGCAGCCCTCGGACAGGGGAAGGCTATGGCTACACCTTC
.	few	TRBJ2-1	TRBV5-1	CASRQTGMGNEQFF	TGCGCCAGCAGGCAAACAGGGATGGGGAATGAGCAGTTCTTC
TRBD1	.	TRBJ2-7	TRBV18	CASSLGTASSYEQYF	TGTGCCAGCTCACTCGGGACAGCCAGCTCCTACGAGCAGTACTTC
.	once	TRBJ2-2	TRBV30	CAGRPQGSVTGELFF	TGTGCCGGCAGACCCCAGGGTTCCGTCACCGGGGAGCTGTTTTTT
.	.	TRBJ1-1	TRBV20-1	CSERSDTEAFF	TGCAGTGAGCGGAGTGACACTGAAGCTTTCTTT
.	.	TRBJ1-1	TRBV10-2	CASREAGVNTEAFF	TGCGCCAGCAGGGAGGCAGGGGTGAACACTGAAGCTTTCTTT
TRBD2	.	TRBJ2-5	TRBV7-2	CASSPPSGGGETQYF	TGTGCCAGCAGCCCTCCGAGTGGGGGAGGGGAGACCCAGTACTTC
.	.	TRBJ1-5	TRBV6-5	CASTALGQPQHF	TGTGCCAGCACCGCCCTAGGTCAGCCCCAGCATTTT
TRBD2	.	TRBJ2-5	TRBV11-3	CASSRTSGGEKETQYF	TGTGCCAGCAGCAGGACTAGCGGGGGCGAAAAAGAGACCCAGTACTTC
.	many	TRBJ1-5	TRBV10-3	CAISETPGDVQPQHF	TGTGCCATCAGTGAGACGCCAGGGGATGTTCAGCCCCAGCATTTT
TRBD2	few	TRBJ2-2	TRBV5-1	CASSPSGPNTGELFF	TGCGCCAGCAGCCCTAGCGGGCCGAACACCGGGGAGCTGTTTTTT
TRBD1	.	TRBJ1-2	TRBV6-2/TRBV6-3	CASSRTGGNDGYTF	TGTGCCAGCAGCCGGACAGGGGGAAACGATGGCTACACCTTC
TRBD2	.	TRBJ2-1	TRBV4-1	CASSQEVQAGVEQFF	TGCGCCAGCAGCCAAGAGGTCCAAGCGGGGGTTGAGCAGTTCTTC
TRBD1	once	TRBJ1-2	TRBV12-3/TRBV12-4	CANKQGRGGYTF	TGTGCCAACAAACAGGGGAGAGGTGGCTACACCTTC
.	.	TRBJ2-3	TRBV19	CASMSVGAGTDTQYF	TGTGCCAGCATGTCGGTGGGGGCTGGCACAGATACGCAGTATTTT
.	.	TRBJ2-5	TRBV29-1	CSVDNSLGGQETQYF	TGCAGCGTTGATAACTCCCTCGGAGGGCAGGAGACCCAGTACTTC
TRBD1	many	TRBJ1-1	TRBV5-4	CASSLQGAGTEAFF	TGTGCCAGCAGCTTACAGGGGGCAGGAACTGAAGCTTTCTTT
.	.	TRBJ1-1	TRBV7-2	CASTSSGRGGTEAFF	TGTGCCAGCACCTCCTCCGGCAGGGGAGGGACTGAAGCTTTCTTT
.	.	TRBJ2-2	TRBV12-5	CASGSHTNTGELFF	TGTGCTAGTGGTTCACACACGAACACCGGGGAGCTGTTTTTT
TRBD2	.	TRBJ2-5	TRBV7-2	CASSLEPSGKTQYF	TGTGCCAGCAGCTTAGAGCCTAGCGGGAAGACCCAGTACTTC
TRBD1	.	TRBJ2-1	TRBV2	CASSEGQGYNEQFF	TGTGCCAGCAGTGAAGGACAGGGCTACAATGAGCAGTTCTTC
.	few	TRBJ1-6	TRBV9	CASGNSFNSPLHF	TGTGCCAGCGGTAACAGTTTTAATTCACCCCTCCACTTT
.	.	TRBJ2-5	TRBV20-1	CSANELATQYF	TGCAGTGCTAACGAACTAGCGACCCAGTACTTC
.	many	TRBJ1-1	TRBV4-3	CASSQGDPRSAEAFF	TGCGCCAGCAGCCAAGGTGACCCACGAAGCGCTGAAGCTTTCTTT
TRBD1	few	TRBJ1-6	TRBV6-2/TRBV6-3	CASSYEGTGGSPLHF	TGTGCCAGCAGTTACGAGGGGACAGGGGGATCACCCCTCCACTTT